This T cell receptor (beta chain) was captured in a study of type 1 regulatory T cells. The wider study: An in vitro protocol generated T-allo10, a Tr1-enriched, alloantigen-specific CD4 T cell product.

TCRdb itself ran the reads through MiXCR, one entry per CDR3 protein. Of 80,000 to 100,000 distinct CDR3 sequences in the sample, around a third are singletons; the top ten hold around 2.3%. Sequenced: CD4+ T cells, either the whole sample or a sorted fraction (not recorded which). The sequence was collected from a human donor in good health.

The CDR3 loop is CASSLGDRAHGYTF. CDR3 sequence (DNA): TGTGCCAGCAGCTTGGGGGACAGGGCACATGGCTACACCTTC. The chain has TRBV7-2 and TRBJ1-2, with 9 bases identical to TRBD1. This CDR3 has 14 residues. The V segment lost 3 bases and the J segment 6 bases; nucleotides outside the gene matches: 5. CDR1 and CDR2 (germline): SGHTA, FQGNSA.